The 18 T cell receptor beta chains below were found in one sample sequenced in a study of cytomegalovirus exposure and HLA in healthy donors. The PCR used 60 Vbeta and 13 Jbeta primers. The data were produced by immunoSEQ multiplex PCR, yet TCRdb's version contains in-frame clones alone and is incomplete. This table holds roughly 42,000 clones. Sequenced: PBMCs. These TCRs come from a man between 25 and 39 years old in good health and CMV-seronegative.

This chain connects TRBV7-2 to TRBJ2-7, with 7 bases aligning to TRBD2. Germline V gene lookup returns CDR1 SGHTA and CDR2 FQGNSA. This CDR3 is built from 13 residues. V was clipped by 3 bases and J by 3 bases; unmatched bases: 2. The CDR3 is CASSFQRDYEQYF. DNA for the CDR3: TGTGCCAGCAGCTTCCAGCGGGACTACGAGCAGTACTTC.

The CDR3 DNA follows: TGTGCCAGCTCATATCTACGGCAGGGAAAGTACCAAGAGACCCAGTACTTC. Its protein product is CASSYLRQGKYQETQYF. The chain is built from TRBV18 and TRBJ2-5; D possibly corresponds to TRBD1 (5 bases). The V end lost 5 bases, the J end lost 0 bases, and 19 bases lay between the germline ends. Germline CDR1 is KGHSH and CDR2 is LQKENI. This CDR3 is 17 amino acids long.

The chain has TRBV7-2 and TRBJ1-1; tentative D call: TRBD1 (5 bases). The length of the CDR3 is 14 residues. Trimming left V 4 bases short and J 0 bases short, with 9 bases between. Germline CDR1 and CDR2: SGHTA and FQGNSA. The CDR3 sequence is CASSSWGVNTEAFF. The CDR3 DNA sequence: TGTGCCAGCAGCTCCTGGGGGGTGAACACTGAAGCTTTCTTT.

The chain employs TRBV6-5 and TRBJ1-1; tentatively, D is TRBD1 (5 bases). Germline CDR1 is MNHEY and CDR2 is SVGAGI. This CDR3 is 13 amino acids long. V dropped 7 bases and J dropped 2 bases, with 11 bases sitting between them. This CDR3 is CASTRDGNTEAFF. The DNA of the CDR3 is TGTGCCAGCACCAGGGATGGAAACACTGAAGCTTTCTTT.

The V and J genes are TRBV11-2 and TRBJ2-7; D unclear. Trimming removed 5 bases from V and 0 bases from J, with 8 bases in between. Germline CDR1 and CDR2: SGHAT and FQNNGV. The CDR3 totals 13 residues. Here the CDR3 DNA reads TGTGCCAGCAGCCCCTTCCTCTCCTACGAGCAGTACTTC. This translates into CASSPFLSYEQYF.

The J gene is TRBJ1-6, the V gene TRBV30, with D hard to call. The germline CDR1 and CDR2 sequences are GTSNPN and SVGIG (reference sequence). The CDR3 has 12 amino acids. Trimming pared 2 bases from V and 5 bases from J, leaving 4 bases between. CDR3 in amino acids: CAWSRDNSPLHF. DNA for the CDR3: TGTGCCTGGAGTCGGGATAATTCACCCCTCCACTTT. The full variable domain, its missing parts supplied by reference TRBV30 and TRBJ1-6, is SQTIHQWPATLVQPVGSPLSLECTVEGTSNPNLYWYRQAAGRGLQLLFYSVGIGQISSEVPQNLSASRPQDRQFILSSKKLLLSDSGFYLCAWSRDNSPLHFGNGTRLTVT.

The gene calls are TRBV25-1 and TRBJ2-1; 9 nucleotides line up with TRBD2. CDR3 length equals 14 residues. The germline CDR1 and CDR2 sequences are MGHDK and SYGVNS. The ends lost 4 bases at V and 3 bases at J; junction bases unmatched: 1. The CDR3 reads CASSGTSVYNEQFF. The CDR3 DNA follows: TGTGCCAGCAGTGGGACTAGCGTCTACAATGAGCAGTTCTTC.

The chain has TRBV9 and TRBJ2-1; D possibly corresponds to TRBD2 (5 bases). V was clipped by 5 bases and J by 0 bases, with 15 bases between them. CDR1 is SGDLS, CDR2 YYNGEE, per germline. This CDR3 is built from 16 residues. CDR3: CASSLAPESSYNEQFF. CDR3 nucleotide sequence: TGTGCCAGCAGTCTAGCTCCGGAAAGCTCCTACAATGAGCAGTTCTTC.

The chain joins TRBV18 to TRBJ1-2, with a possible D match to TRBD1 (5 bases). The V end lost 3 bases, the J end lost 4 bases, and 12 bases lay between the germline ends. There are 14 residues in the CDR3. Germline V CDR1 and CDR2: KGHSH, LQKENI. The CDR3 sequence: CASSPREGPYGYTF. Here the CDR3 DNA reads TGTGCCAGCTCACCCCGGGAGGGGCCCTATGGCTACACCTTC. Using reference TRBV18 and TRBJ1-2 for the parts outside the CDR3, the full variable domain is NAGVMQNPRHLVRRRGQEARLRCSPMKGHSHVYWYRQLPEEGLKFMVYLQKENIIDESGMPKERFSAEFPKEGPSILRIQQVVRGDSAAYFCASSPREGPYGYTFGSGTRLTVV.

The gene calls are TRBV20-1 and TRBJ1-1; D gene ambiguous. CDR3 size: 11 residues. Trimming left V 1 base short and J 6 bases short, with 6 bases between. The germline V gene has CDR1 DFQATT and CDR2 SNEGSKA (reference sequence). CDR3 nucleotides: TGCAGTGCTAGAGGTACAGCTGAAGCTTTCTTT. Protein product: CSARGTAEAFF.

The chain couples TRBV30 to TRBJ1-1; a possible D gene is TRBD1 (6 bases). Germline CDR1 GTSNPN, CDR2 SVGIG (reference sequence). This CDR3 is built from 14 residues. V lost 4 bases and J 5 bases, leaving 17 bases between the germline ends. CDR3 sequence: CAWTRGGSGTEAFF. In DNA, the CDR3 is TGTGCCTGGACTCGCGGGGGCTCTGGTACTGAAGCTTTCTTT.

The DNA of the CDR3 is TGTGCCAGCAGCCAAGAGGACTTCACCGGGGAGCTGTTTTTT. This sequence encodes CASSQEDFTGELFF. V usage is TRBV14 and J usage is TRBJ2-2; D may be TRBD2 (5 bases). The CDR3 spans 14 residues. Germline V gives CDR1 SGHDN, CDR2 FVKESK. The V and J ends lost 0 bases and 4 bases respectively, with 6 bases between them.

J is TRBJ2-3 and V is TRBV7-3, with D hard to call. Germline V gene sequence: CDR1 SGHTA, CDR2 FQGTGA. The CDR3 has 14 amino acids. V lost 3 bases and J lost 1, with 8 bases in between. The CDR3 region has the DNA TGTGCCAGCAGCTTCCTCACGGGCACAGATACGCAGTATTTT. As protein: CASSFLTGTDTQYF.

V and J are TRBV4-1 and TRBJ2-3; 9 bases agree with TRBD1. Germline V gene lookup returns CDR1 MGHRA and CDR2 YSYEKL. This CDR3 is built from 16 residues. The ends lost 1 base at V and 6 bases at J; junction bases unmatched: 8. CDR3 sequence (DNA): TGCGCCAGCAGCCAAGGGGGGACAGGGTTGAAGGATACGCAGTATTTT. Translating it yields CASSQGGTGLKDTQYF.

The gene calls are TRBV5-1 and TRBJ1-1; 8 bases map to TRBD1. This CDR3 comprises 14 residues. Looked up from germline, CDR1 is SGHRS and CDR2 is YFSETQ. With 6 bases clipped from V and 4 bases from J, the junction kept 8 bases outside the gene matches. For the CDR3, the DNA is TGCGCCAGCAATCGGGACAGGCGAGGCACTGAAGCTTTCTTT. It is translated as CASNRDRRGTEAFF.

The rearrangement joins TRBV6-5 to TRBJ1-4, with TRBD1 identical over 7 bases. The J segment lost 7 bases and the V segment lost 6 bases, leaving 5 bases of the junction unmatched. The CDR3 spans 13 residues. Germline assignment: CDR1 MNHEY and CDR2 SVGAGI. The DNA of the CDR3 is TGTGCCAGCAGACTACGACAGGGTGAAAAACTGTTTTTT. Translating gives CASRLRQGEKLFF.

V gene TRBV5-6 combines with J gene TRBJ2-1, with D possibly matching TRBD2 (6 bases). The V end lost 4 bases, the J end lost 2 bases, and 16 bases lay between the germline ends. From germline, CDR1 is SGHDT and CDR2 YYEEEE. This CDR3 comprises 16 residues. CDR3 coding DNA: TGTGCCAGCAGCCGTCGCCTAGCGAGTACCTACAATGAGCAGTTCTTC. Translation gives CASSRRLASTYNEQFF.

The chain uses TRBV5-1 and TRBJ2-7, with 7 bases that match TRBD1. Germline CDR1 reads SGHRS; CDR2 reads YFSETQ. This CDR3 has 19 amino acids. Losses at the gene ends were 2 bases for V and 9 bases for J; bases not matched to a gene: 26. CDR3: CASSLRRQAGGEAAPGQYF. The CDR3 DNA is TGCGCCAGCAGCTTACGGAGACAGGCAGGGGGAGAGGCGGCCCCTGGGCAGTACTTC.